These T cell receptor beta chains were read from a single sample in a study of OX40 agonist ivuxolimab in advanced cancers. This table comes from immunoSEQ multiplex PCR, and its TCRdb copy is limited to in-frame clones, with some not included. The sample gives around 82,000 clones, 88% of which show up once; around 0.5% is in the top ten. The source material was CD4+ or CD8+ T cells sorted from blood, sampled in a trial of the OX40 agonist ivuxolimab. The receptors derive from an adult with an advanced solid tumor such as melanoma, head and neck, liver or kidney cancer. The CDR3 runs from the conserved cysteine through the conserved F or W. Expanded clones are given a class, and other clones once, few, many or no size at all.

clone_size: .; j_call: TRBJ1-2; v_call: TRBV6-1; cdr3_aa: CASSEGDSNYGYTF
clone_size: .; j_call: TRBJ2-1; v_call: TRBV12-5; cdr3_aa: CASGPFRGGSYNEQFF
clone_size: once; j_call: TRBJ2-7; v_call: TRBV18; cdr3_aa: CASSPLLEAGNYEQYF
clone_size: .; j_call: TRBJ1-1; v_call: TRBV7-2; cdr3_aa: CASSATRDRLAEAFF
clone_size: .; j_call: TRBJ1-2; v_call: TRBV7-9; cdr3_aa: CASSLGVGNYGYTF
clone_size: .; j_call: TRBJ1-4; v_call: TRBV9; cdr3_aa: CASSPQIGEKLFF
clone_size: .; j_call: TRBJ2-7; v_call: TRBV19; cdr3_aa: CASSIDSQTSYEQYF
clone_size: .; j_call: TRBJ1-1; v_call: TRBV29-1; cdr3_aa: CSVDLGTVNTEAFF
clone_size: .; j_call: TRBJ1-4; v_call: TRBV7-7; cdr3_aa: CASTPGGHLANPNEKLFF
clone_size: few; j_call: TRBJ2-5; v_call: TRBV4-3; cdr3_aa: CASSPSGTETQYF
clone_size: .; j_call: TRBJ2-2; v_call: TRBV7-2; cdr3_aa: CASSRTGTGELFF
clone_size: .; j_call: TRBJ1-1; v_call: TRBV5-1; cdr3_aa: CASSLVLNTEAFF
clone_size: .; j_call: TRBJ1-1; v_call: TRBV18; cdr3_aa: CASSPTGLEAFF
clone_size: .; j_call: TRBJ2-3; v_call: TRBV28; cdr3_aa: CASNPPTGTTDTQYF
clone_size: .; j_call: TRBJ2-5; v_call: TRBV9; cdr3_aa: CASSVGQGQETQYF
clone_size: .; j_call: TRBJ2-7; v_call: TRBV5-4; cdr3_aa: CASSSGGGASVREQYF
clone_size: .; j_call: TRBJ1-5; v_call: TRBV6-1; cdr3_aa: CASSERGGPSNQPQHF
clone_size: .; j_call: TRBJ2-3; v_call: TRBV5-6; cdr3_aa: CASSLGGLTSTDTQYF
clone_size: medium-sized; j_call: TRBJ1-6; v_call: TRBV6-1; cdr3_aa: CASSEVMGYNSPLHF
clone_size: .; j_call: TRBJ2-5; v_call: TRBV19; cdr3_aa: CASRPTLVETQYF
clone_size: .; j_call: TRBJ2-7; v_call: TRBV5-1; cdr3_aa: CASSQWGFEQYF
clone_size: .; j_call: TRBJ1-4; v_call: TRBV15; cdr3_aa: CATSRAGGGTNEKLFF
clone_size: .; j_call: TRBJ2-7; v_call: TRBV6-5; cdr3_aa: CASSQQGAVYEQYF
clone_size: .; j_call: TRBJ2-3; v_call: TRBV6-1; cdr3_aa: CAASWGGPDTQYF
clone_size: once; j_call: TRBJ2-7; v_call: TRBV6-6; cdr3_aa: CASRDPTGGYEQYF
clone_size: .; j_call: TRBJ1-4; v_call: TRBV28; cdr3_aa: CASLLGQGEKLFF
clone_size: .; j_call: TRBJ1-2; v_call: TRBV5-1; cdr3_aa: CASKVGGPNYGYTF
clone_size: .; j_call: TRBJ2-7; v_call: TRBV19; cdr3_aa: CASSIGYEQYF
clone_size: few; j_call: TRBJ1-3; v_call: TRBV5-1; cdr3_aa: CASSLRFLSRSGNTIYF
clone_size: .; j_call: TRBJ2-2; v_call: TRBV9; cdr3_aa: CASSAGGQGAVGELFF
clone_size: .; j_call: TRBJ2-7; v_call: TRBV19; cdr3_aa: CASRGGHIEQYF
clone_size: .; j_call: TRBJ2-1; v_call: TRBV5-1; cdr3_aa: CASSRVGSGLRDEQFF
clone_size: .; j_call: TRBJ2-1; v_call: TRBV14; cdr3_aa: CASSNVRAGEQFF
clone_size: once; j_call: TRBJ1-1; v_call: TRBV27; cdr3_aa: CASSEFFWTGRNMNTEAFF
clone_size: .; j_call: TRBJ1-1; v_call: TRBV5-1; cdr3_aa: CASSPQIDYGRGMNTEAFF
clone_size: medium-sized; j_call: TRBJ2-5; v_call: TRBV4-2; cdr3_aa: CASSLSGQETQYF
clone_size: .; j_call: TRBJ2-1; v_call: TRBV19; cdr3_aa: CASSPRGLVGGVEQFF
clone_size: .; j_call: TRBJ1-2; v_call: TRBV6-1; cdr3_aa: CASRRPSNYGYTF
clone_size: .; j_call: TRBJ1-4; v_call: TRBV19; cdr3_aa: CASSTGTGHSGTNEKLFF